The entry below gives a single TCR beta chain sequence along with its context. As yet, its antigen is unknown. The data stem from a study of siplizumab effects on memory and regulatory T cells. Per germline, CDR1 SGHRS and CDR2 YFSETQ. V shed 0 bases and J shed 4 bases, with 11 bases lying between them. The CDR3 spans 15 residues. The table came from immunoSEQ multiplex PCR; TCRdb's copy has only in-frame clones and leaves some out. The table has tens of thousands of clones, roughly 89% seen once. Notes on the study in general: With siplizumab, Treg-derived clones averaged about 69% of mappable alloreactive CD4+ clones, versus more than 25% in controls. Proliferating Tregs in siplizumab cultures were never verified as suppressive. Unstimulated subsets were the mapping target of only a minor fraction of alloreactive clones. Roughly 75-95% of proliferating CD4+ or CD8+ clones lacked an assignable naive or memory phenotype.

This TCR was recovered from a human donor in good health. Sequenced material: CD8+ T cells sorted from blood. The chain couples TRBV5-1 to TRBJ1-3; maybe TRBD1 (5 bases). The CDR3 is CASSLDMGHGNTIYF. The CDR3 DNA reads TGCGCCAGCAGCTTGGATATGGGGCACGGAAACACCATATATTTT. The full variable domain, rest sourced from reference TRBV5-1 and TRBJ1-3, is KAGVTQTPRYLIKTRGQQVTLSCSPISGHRSVSWYQQTPGQGLQFLFEYFSETQRNKGNFPGRFSGRQFSNSRSEMNVSTLELGDSALYLCASSLDMGHGNTIYFGEGSWLTVV.